The T cell receptor (beta chain) under discussion was sequenced for a study of cytotoxic CD8 clonotypes in ibrutinib-treated CLL. Overall study context: Once treatment had gone on for a median of 12 months, range 6 to 36, response samples were drawn.

CDR3 length equals 22 residues. Germline V gives CDR1 MNHEY, CDR2 SMNVEV (reference sequence). V lost 5 bases to trimming and J lost 4 bases; unmatched junction nucleotides: 26. The repertoire was sequenced with immunoSEQ multiplex PCR; TCRdb's copy has only in-frame clones and lacks some. The sample holds 130,000 to 150,000 clones, around three quarters seen once. The material sequenced was PBMCs, taken after 12 months of ibrutinib treatment. V is TRBV27 and J is TRBJ2-3; TRBD2 agrees at 11 bases. This receptor was obtained from a human donor with chronic lymphocytic leukemia. CDR3 in amino acids: CASSPVRPGLAARNVGADTQYF. DNA of the CDR3: TGTGCCAGCAGTCCCGTGCGTCCGGGACTAGCGGCGCGAAACGTTGGGGCAGATACGCAGTATTTT.